Presented here are 10 T cell receptor beta chains from one specimen sequenced in a study of T cell responses to AZD1222 COVID-19 vaccine. Assay: immunoSEQ multiplex PCR; the TCRdb copy retains only in-frame clones and omits some. In the table there are about 140,000 clones, 90% to 95% of which are singletons. The sequenced sample was peripheral blood, obtained after recovery from COVID-19. The source of these receptors is an adult who had recovered from COVID-19.

V gene TRBV19 combines with J gene TRBJ1-2; TRBD1 aligns across 9 bases. CDR3 length equals 15 residues. Germline lookup yields CDR1 LNHDA and CDR2 SQIVND (reference sequence). The V gene end was trimmed by 4 bases and the J gene end by 8 bases; junction bases not matched to a gene: 11. CDR3 bases: TGTGCCAGTAGTACGAACTCTTGGGACAGGGAAGGCTACACCTTC. Amino acid sequence: CASSTNSWDREGYTF.

The chain is built from TRBV7-9 and TRBJ1-2, with 7 positions matching TRBD1. Germline assignment: CDR1 SEHNR and CDR2 FQNEAQ (reference sequence). The CDR3 runs to 15 residues. The junction had 7 bases not matched to a gene; V was cut back by 3 bases and J by 3 bases. CDR3 sequence (DNA): TGTGCCAGCAGCTTGGATTCCGGGACAGACTATGGCTACACCTTC. It specifies CASSLDSGTDYGYTF.

The chain carries TRBV9 and TRBJ2-1; TRBD2 matches 13 bases. CDR3 length equals 16 residues. Germline V gives CDR1 SGDLS, CDR2 YYNGEE. V lost 0 bases, J lost 8 bases, and 5 bases stayed unmatched. CDR3 in amino acids: CASSVGTSGSRDEQFF. DNA of the CDR3: TGTGCCAGCAGCGTAGGGACTAGCGGGAGCAGGGATGAGCAGTTCTTC.

The gene calls are TRBV27 and TRBJ2-7; D remains ambiguous. The V gene lost 3 bases and the J gene lost 2 bases, with 11 bases spanning the gap. The CDR3 has 14 residues. Per the germline V gene, CDR1 is MNHEY and CDR2 is SMNVEV (reference sequence). The CDR3 sequence is CASSFQVGPYEQYF. The CDR3 coding sequence is TGTGCCAGCAGTTTTCAAGTTGGTCCCTACGAGCAGTACTTC.

This rearrangement joins TRBV4-1 to TRBJ2-2, with D perhaps given as TRBD1 or TRBD2 (5 bases each). The germline gives CDR1 MGHRA, CDR2 YSYEKL. V was trimmed by 3 bases and J by 1 base, leaving 9 bases between them. CDR3 length: 15 amino acids. The CDR3 bases are TGCGCCAGCAGCCACGGGGCTGGGAACACCGGGGAGCTGTTTTTT. Translating it yields CASSHGAGNTGELFF.

CDR3 protein: CASSLAGMETQYF. The DNA of the CDR3 is TGTGCCAGCAGTTTAGCGGGAATGGAGACCCAGTACTTC. The V gene is TRBV5-4, the J gene TRBJ2-5, with 8 bases matching TRBD2. The germline V gene has CDR1 SGHNT and CDR2 YYREEE (reference sequence). J was trimmed by 5 bases and V by 5 bases; bases with no gene match: 5. This CDR3 spans 13 amino acids.

The chain employs TRBV4-1 and TRBJ1-1, with no clear D. The CDR3 has 13 amino acids. Germline V gene sequence: CDR1 MGHRA, CDR2 YSYEKL. Trimming removed 1 base from V and 5 bases from J, with 8 bases in between. In DNA, the CDR3 is TGCGCCAGCAGCCAAGTCATTGGGACTGAAGCTTTCTTT. This sequence encodes CASSQVIGTEAFF.

This clone appeared once. In nucleotides, the CDR3 is TGTGCCAGCACCACCTCCGCCCGAGGGGAAGCTTTCTTT. Its protein product is CASTTSARGEAFF. The rearrangement links TRBV19 to TRBJ1-1; D unclear. This CDR3 contains 13 residues. The germline CDR1 and CDR2 sequences are LNHDA and SQIVND (reference sequence). The ends were cut back, 9 bases at V and 8 bases at J, with 19 bases in the middle.

The chain is built from TRBV28 and TRBJ1-2, with D possibly TRBD1 on 5 matching bases. In germline, CDR1 is MDHEN, CDR2 SYDVKM. The CDR3 spans 11 residues. V was shortened by 10 bases and J by 4 bases, with 10 bases between the two germline ends. CDR3 protein: CATGPLYGYTF. CDR3 DNA sequence: TGTGCCACGGGGCCCCTCTATGGCTACACCTTC.

V gene TRBV19 combines with J gene TRBJ2-3; D is perhaps TRBD2 (6 bases). V dropped 4 bases and J dropped 0 bases, with 11 bases sitting between them. Germline lookup yields CDR1 LNHDA and CDR2 SQIVND (reference sequence). The CDR3 contains 15 residues. In DNA, the CDR3 is TGTGCCAGTAGTAGGCAGGGAGGAAGCACAGATACGCAGTATTTT. Residues: CASSRQGGSTDTQYF.